This T cell receptor beta chain was profiled in a study of breast tumors, draining lymph nodes, adjacent tissues. Overall study findings and caveats: Tumor TCR diversity was below lymph nodes but above nontumor tissue. The data were judged consistent with most tumor T cells coming from lymph node and expanding in tumor.

Axillary draining lymph nodes of breast cancer patients supplied the node samples. CDR3 length: 13 amino acids. The V gene's germline CDR1 is SGHDT and CDR2 YYEEEE. V dropped 0 bases and J dropped 4 bases, with 8 bases sitting between them. In TCRdb, the multiplex PCR reads were re-called with MiXCR into one record per CDR3 protein. The repertoire holds fewer than 250,000 distinct CDR3 sequences, roughly 32% seen once, with roughly 1.5% in the top ten. This clonotype was observed at least ten times. Its target is unknown. The source of this sequence is a female donor with breast cancer. Some clones in this sample may be carry-over from other donors' samples. This chain joins TRBV5-6 and TRBJ2-7; D is perhaps TRBD1 (6 bases). Input material: axillary lymph node tissue. Written as DNA, the CDR3 is TGTGCCAGCAGCTTGGACAGGGTTTACGAGCAGTACTTC. Its protein is CASSLDRVYEQYF.